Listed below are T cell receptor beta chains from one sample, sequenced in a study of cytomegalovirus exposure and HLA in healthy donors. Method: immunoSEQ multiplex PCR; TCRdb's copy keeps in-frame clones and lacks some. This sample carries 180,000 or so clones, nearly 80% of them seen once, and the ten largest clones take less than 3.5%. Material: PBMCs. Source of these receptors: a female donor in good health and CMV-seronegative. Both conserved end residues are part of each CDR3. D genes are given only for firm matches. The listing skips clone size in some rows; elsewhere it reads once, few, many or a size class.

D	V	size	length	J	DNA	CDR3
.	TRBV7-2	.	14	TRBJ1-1	TGTGCAAGCAGCACCCGGACGGGGGACCCTGAAGCTTTCTTT	CASSTRTGDPEAFF
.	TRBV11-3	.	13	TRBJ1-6	TGTGCCAGCAGCCCCCGAAGGGGATCACCCCTCCACTTT	CASSPRRGSPLHF
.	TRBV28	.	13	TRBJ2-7	TGTGCCAGCAGTTTTCGACTAGCCTACGAGCAGTACTTC	CASSFRLAYEQYF
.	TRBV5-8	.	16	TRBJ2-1	TGTGCCAGCAATTCCGTACAGACTAGGGGAAGCAATGAGCAGTTCTTC	CASNSVQTRGSNEQFF
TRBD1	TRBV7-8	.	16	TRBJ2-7	TGTGCCAGCACCTCAGGGGGCAAAGACGGAACCTACGAGCAGTACTTC	CASTSGGKDGTYEQYF
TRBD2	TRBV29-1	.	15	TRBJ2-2	TGCAGCGTTGCCTTGGCGGGGGGGCCCGCCGGGGAGCTGTTTTTT	CSVALAGGPAGELFF
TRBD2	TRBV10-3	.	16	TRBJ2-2	TGTGCCATCAGCCCCGGGACTAGCGGGGGTATCGGGGAGCTGTTTTTT	CAISPGTSGGIGELFF
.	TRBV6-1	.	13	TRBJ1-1	TGTGCCAGCAGTGACAGTCTGAACACTGAAGCTTTCTTT	CASSDSLNTEAFF
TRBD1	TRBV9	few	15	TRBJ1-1	TGTGCCAGCAGCGACGGGACAGGACAGAACACTGAAGCTTTCTTT	CASSDGTGQNTEAFF
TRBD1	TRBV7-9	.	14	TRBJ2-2	TGTGCCAGCAGCGGGCAGGGGGACACCGGGGAGCTGTTTTTT	CASSGQGDTGELFF
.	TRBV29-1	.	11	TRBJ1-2	TGCAGCGCAGAAACGGGATATGGCTACACCTTC	CSAETGYGYTF
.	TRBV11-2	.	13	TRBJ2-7	TGTGCCAGCAGCCCTACCACAGGAAACGAGCAGTACTTC	CASSPTTGNEQYF
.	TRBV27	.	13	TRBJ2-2	TGTGCCAGCAGTTTAGGGAGCACCGGGGAGCTGTTTTTT	CASSLGSTGELFF
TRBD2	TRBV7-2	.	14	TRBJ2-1	TGTGCCAGCAGCCCGGGACTAGCGAACGTTGAGCAGTTCTTC	CASSPGLANVEQFF
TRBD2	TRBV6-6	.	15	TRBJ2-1	TGTGCCAGCACCCACGGGCTAGCGGGGACAAAGGAGCAGTTCTTC	CASTHGLAGTKEQFF
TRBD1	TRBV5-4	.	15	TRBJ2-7	TGTGCCAGCAGCTGGGGGACAGGGGGCGACTACGAGCAGTACTTC	CASSWGTGGDYEQYF
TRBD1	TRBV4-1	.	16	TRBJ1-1	TGCGCCAGCAGCCAAGACAAGACAGGGGCTAACACTGAAGCTTTCTTT	CASSQDKTGANTEAFF
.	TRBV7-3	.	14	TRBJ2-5	TGTGCCAGCAGCCCTTCAGGGTACCAAGAGACCCAGTACTTC	CASSPSGYQETQYF
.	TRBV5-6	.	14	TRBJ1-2	TGTGCCAGCAGCTTGTCTCAGGCCTACTATGGCTACACCTTC	CASSLSQAYYGYTF
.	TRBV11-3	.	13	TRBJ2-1	TGTGCCAGCCAACTGCCTCCCTACAATGAGCAGTTCTTC	CASQLPPYNEQFF
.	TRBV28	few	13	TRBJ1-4	TGTGCCAGCAGTTTCTCAACTAATGAAAAACTGTTTTTT	CASSFSTNEKLFF
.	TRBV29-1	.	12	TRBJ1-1	TGCAGCGAGCAGGGCATGAACACTGAAGCTTTCTTT	CSEQGMNTEAFF
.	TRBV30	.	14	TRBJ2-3	TGTGCCTGGAACTCATGGCGGGACAGAAATACGCAGTATTTT	CAWNSWRDRNTQYF
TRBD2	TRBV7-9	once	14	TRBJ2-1	TGTTCCAGCAGCTTATCTAGCGGCTACAATGAGCAGTTCTTC	CSSSLSSGYNEQFF
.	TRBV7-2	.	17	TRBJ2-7	TGTGCCAGCAGCTTAGGCCCGGCCGCGAGCCAGGCGAGCGAGCAGTACTTC	CASSLGPAASQASEQYF
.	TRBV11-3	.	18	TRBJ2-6	TGTGCCAGCAGCACGGCCGGGACTGGGTATTCTGGGGCCAACGTCCTGACTTTC	CASSTAGTGYSGANVLTF
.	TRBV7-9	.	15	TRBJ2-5	TGTGCCAGCAGCTTAGGACAGTCCTTCCAAGAGACCCAGTACTTC	CASSLGQSFQETQYF
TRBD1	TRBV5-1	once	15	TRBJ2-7	TGCGCCAGCAGCTCCCGACAGGGCGTTATGTACGAGCAGTACTTC	CASSSRQGVMYEQYF
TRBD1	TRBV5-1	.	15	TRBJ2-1	TGCGCCAGCAGCTTGAGACAGGGGACCTACAATGAGCAGTTCTTC	CASSLRQGTYNEQFF
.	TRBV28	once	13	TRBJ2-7	TGTGCCAGCCACCCCCCCGGGGCCTACGAGCAGTACTTC	CASHPPGAYEQYF
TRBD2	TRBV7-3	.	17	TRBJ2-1	TGTGCCAGCAGCTCGCCGACTAGCGGGGGGCCCGAGGGTGAGCAGTTCTTC	CASSSPTSGGPEGEQFF
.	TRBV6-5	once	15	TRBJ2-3	TGTGCCAGCAGTTTCGATGAGGGTACAACAGATACGCAGTATTTT	CASSFDEGTTDTQYF
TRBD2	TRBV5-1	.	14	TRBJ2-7	TGCGCCAGCAGCCCGGGGACTAGCTCTTACGAGCAGTACTTC	CASSPGTSSYEQYF
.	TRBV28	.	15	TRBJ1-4	TGTGCCAGCAGTTTCGGGAGTAGCGAGAATGAAAAACTGTTTTTT	CASSFGSSENEKLFF
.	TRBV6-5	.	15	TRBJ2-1	TGTGCCAGCAGTTATAAGCCCATCAGGGCGAATGAGCAGTTCTTC	CASSYKPIRANEQFF
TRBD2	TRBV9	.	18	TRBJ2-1	TGTGCCAGCAGCGTAGCGGGCGTGGGGGGGAGCTCCTACAATGAGCAGTTCTTC	CASSVAGVGGSSYNEQFF
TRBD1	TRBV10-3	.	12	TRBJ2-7	TGTGCCGTGGGACAGGGACCCTACGAGCAGTACTTC	CAVGQGPYEQYF
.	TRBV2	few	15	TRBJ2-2	TGTGCCAGCAACCTTTACGGACAGAACACCGGGGAGCTGTTTTTT	CASNLYGQNTGELFF
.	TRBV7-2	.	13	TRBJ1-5	TGTGCCAGCAGCTTAGTAGGGGATCAGCCCCAGCATTTT	CASSLVGDQPQHF
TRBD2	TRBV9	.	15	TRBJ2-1	TGTGCCAGCAGCGCGGCTAGCGGGACCTACAATGAGCAGTTCTTC	CASSAASGTYNEQFF
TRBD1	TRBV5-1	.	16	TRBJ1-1	TGCGCCAGCAGCATCGGACAGGGCAGACGCCACCCGGAAGCTTTCTTT	CASSIGQGRRHPEAFF
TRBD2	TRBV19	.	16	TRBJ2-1	TGTGCCAGTAGATCCCAGGGACTAGCGGGAGGGGACGAGCAGTTCTTC	CASRSQGLAGGDEQFF
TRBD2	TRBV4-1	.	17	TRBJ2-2	TGCGCCAGCAGCCCTCGACTTAGCGGGGGGAACACCGGGGAGCTGTTTTTT	CASSPRLSGGNTGELFF
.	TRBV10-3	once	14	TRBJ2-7	TGTGCCATCACCCGAACGGGACTCGATGGCGAGCAGTACTTC	CAITRTGLDGEQYF
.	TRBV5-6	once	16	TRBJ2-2	TGTGCCAGCAGCTCCTACGGGACACAGAACACCGGGGAGCTGTTTTTT	CASSSYGTQNTGELFF
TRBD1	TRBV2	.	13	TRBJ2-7	TGTGCCAGCACCCTTGGACAGGGAGCCGAGCAGTACTTC	CASTLGQGAEQYF
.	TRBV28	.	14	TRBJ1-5	TGTGCCAGCAGTCTGGTGCCGGGCAATCAGCCCCAGCATTTT	CASSLVPGNQPQHF
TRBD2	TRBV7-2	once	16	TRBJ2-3	TGTGCCAGCAGCTTAGCTGCAGGGAGCGGGAGGGCAACGCAGTATTTT	CASSLAAGSGRATQYF
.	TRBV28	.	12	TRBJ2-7	TGTGCCAGCAGTTTCCGCAGGGATAACCAGTACTTC	CASSFRRDNQYF
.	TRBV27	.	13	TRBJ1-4	TGTGCCAGCAGTAATGCAGGGTCGGAGAAACTGTTTTTT	CASSNAGSEKLFF
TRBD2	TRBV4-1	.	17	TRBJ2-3	TGCGCCAGCAGCCAAGATCCGGCGGGGGGAAGCACAGATACGCAGTATTTT	CASSQDPAGGSTDTQYF
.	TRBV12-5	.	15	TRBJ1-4	TGTGCTAGTGGTTTGAGGAGGGCCGGGGCTGAAAAACTGTTTTTT	CASGLRRAGAEKLFF